These T cell receptor beta chains were read from a single sample in a study of CDR3 diversity in severe acne. One entry per CDR3 protein, called by TCRdb with MiXCR from the PCR reads. The sample includes 97,000 or so distinct CDR3 sequences, roughly 51% of them seen just once. Sequences were obtained from blood. These receptors came from a male donor with acne. CDR3s include the opening cysteine and the closing phenylalanine or tryptophan. The order of the fields is V gene, clone size, J gene, D gene, CDR3 DNA, CDR3 protein. A D gene is named only where the DNA matches it firmly. For some rows the clone size is stated as once, few or many, or as a class when expanded; others skip it.

>TRBV24-1|many|TRBJ2-5|NA
TGTGCCACCAGTGATTTCCGAACAATCCAAGAGACCCAGTACTTC
CATSDFRTIQETQYF
>TRBV5-1|medium-sized|TRBJ2-1|NA
TGCGCCAGCAGCGCGGACGGCCTCTTAGGCAATGAGCAGTTCTTC
CASSADGLLGNEQFF
>TRBV12-3/TRBV12-4|NA|TRBJ2-1|NA
TGTGCCAGCAGTAAAGGGGACGCCTCCTACAATGAGCAGTTCTTC
CASSKGDASYNEQFF
>TRBV12-3/TRBV12-4|NA|TRBJ1-5|TRBD1
TGTGCCAGCAGTTTAAGCAGGGGGCTCTTAAGACAGCCCCAGCATTTT
CASSLSRGLLRQPQHF
>TRBV19|NA|TRBJ1-4|NA
TGTGCCAGTAGTATAGGATCCGGACCGAGGACTAATGAAAAACTGTTTTTT
CASSIGSGPRTNEKLFF
>TRBV7-2|NA|TRBJ2-1|TRBD1
TGTGCCAGCAGCTTAGGTTGGGGAAGGGACAGGGGATTAATCAGGGTGGATGAGCAGTTCTTC
CASSLGWGRDRGLIRVDEQFF
>TRBV12-5|NA|TRBJ2-5|NA
TGTGCTAGTGGTTTCGGGGGATTCGGGGAGACCCAGTACTTC
CASGFGGFGETQYF
>TRBV3-1|NA|TRBJ1-2|NA
TGTGCCAGCAGCCAAGGCCCCTCAACAGAGCACGACTATGGCTACACCTTC
CASSQGPSTEHDYGYTF
>TRBV29-1|NA|TRBJ1-1|NA
TGCAGCGTTCCCGGCAGAAACACTGAAGCTTTCTTT
CSVPGRNTEAFF
>TRBV7-9|NA|TRBJ2-7|TRBD2
TGTGCCAGTAGTCTAGCGGGGGGCGAGCAGTACTTC
CASSLAGGEQYF
>TRBV13|NA|TRBJ2-7|NA
TGTGCCAGCAGCGCCCGGGGGCAGGGATACGAGCAGTACTTC
CASSARGQGYEQYF
>TRBV27|NA|TRBJ2-1|NA
TGTGCCAGCTCCCTCGCGGGCTCGGGCGAGCAGTTCTTC
CASSLAGSGEQFF
>TRBV7-9|NA|TRBJ1-1|NA
TGTGCCAGCAGCTTAGGAGGATTTTGGAACACTGAAGCTTTCTTT
CASSLGGFWNTEAFF
>TRBV25-1|many|TRBJ2-2|NA
TGTGCCAGCAGTGATTCAGGGGGGGAGCTGTTTTTT
CASSDSGGELFF
>TRBV5-5|few|TRBJ2-5|NA
TGTGCCAGCAGCCGAGGGGCTCCGACAGCTAGCCAAGAGACCCAGTACTTC
CASSRGAPTASQETQYF
>TRBV5-1|many|TRBJ2-7|TRBD2
TGCGCCAGCATGGGACTAGCGGGAGTCGAAAACGAGCAGTACTTC
CASMGLAGVENEQYF
>TRBV20-1|NA|TRBJ2-7|NA
TGCAGTGCTAGAGCTATTAGCGGAAACTACGAGCAGTACTTC
CSARAISGNYEQYF
>TRBV18|many|TRBJ2-1|TRBD2
TGTGCCAGCTCACCAGGACTAGCGGGAGACAATGAGCAGTTCTTC
CASSPGLAGDNEQFF
>TRBV20-1|many|TRBJ2-7|TRBD2
TGCAGTGCCAAGACTAGCGGGGGCTACGAGCAGTACTTC
CSAKTSGGYEQYF
>TRBV9|NA|TRBJ2-2|NA
TGTGCCAGCAGCACAAGCGGCACCGGGGAGCTGTTTTTT
CASSTSGTGELFF
>TRBV20-1|NA|TRBJ2-3|NA
TGCAGTGCCCCCGGGGACACTGTGTTATCAGATACGCAGTATTTT
CSAPGDTVLSDTQYF
>TRBV7-3|few|TRBJ2-2|TRBD2
TGTGCCAGCAGCCTGGCTAGCGGGAACACCGGGGAGCTGTTTTTT
CASSLASGNTGELFF
>TRBV7-6|NA|TRBJ2-3|TRBD1
TGTGCCAGCAGCACAGGACAGGGGGCAAGCTCCACTGCAGATACGCAGTATTTT
CASSTGQGASSTADTQYF
>TRBV20-1|many|TRBJ2-1|TRBD1
TGCAGTGCTAGAAGACAGGGGTCTCGCAATGAGCAGTTCTTC
CSARRQGSRNEQFF
>TRBV24-1|few|TRBJ2-6|NA
TGTGCCACCAGTCAAACCGAAGCTGGGGCCAACGTCCTGACTTTC
CATSQTEAGANVLTF
>TRBV10-3|NA|TRBJ2-1|TRBD2
TGTGCCACCAGATTAGCGGGAGGGCCAGGCAGTGAGCAGTTCTTC
CATRLAGGPGSEQFF
>TRBV20-1|once|TRBJ2-5|TRBD2
TGCAGTGCTAGAGATCCTAGCGGGAGGGCAGGGCAAGAGACCCAGTACTTC
CSARDPSGRAGQETQYF